Below, 8 T cell receptor beta chains from the same sample are listed, as sequenced in a study of post-analysis software for immune sequencing data (dated by TCRdb to the mid-2010s). Library method: PCR. Instrument on record: Illumina HiSeq 2500. To reduce PCR and sequencing biases, unique molecular identifiers were built into the TCR beta cDNA libraries. TCRdb passed the public sequencing reads through fastp at Q25 and MiXCR, retaining productive beta sequences. Identical CDR3 protein sequences are pooled into one entry, listed with their most common genes and DNA. Across this sample there are about 810,000 distinct CDR3 sequences, with around 53% seen only once. About 4.8% of the sample rests with the top ten. Summary of the overall study and its limitations: A few TRBV segments, including TRBV5-6, TRBV5-1 and TRBV20-1, were significantly more frequent in patients than controls.

Antigens of these TCRs are unknown. The sample was blood. Receptors originate from a girl under 18 with multiple sclerosis.

The chain carries TRBV12-3 or TRBV12-4 and TRBJ2-7; no clear D gene. V shed 1 base and J shed 3 bases, with 7 bases lying between them. The CDR3 sequence is 13 residues long. The CDR3 protein is CASSLGARYEQYF. The CDR3 region has the DNA TGTGCCAGCAGTTTAGGAGCTCGCTACGAGCAGTACTTC.

This clonotype was detected a few times. The chain employs TRBV29-1 and TRBJ2-5, with D hard to call. Trimming took 0 bases from V and 5 from J, leaving 10 bases between them. The CDR3 has 13 residues. CDR1 and CDR2 from the germline V gene are SQVTM and ANQGSEA. The chain's CDR3 is CSVEDSARETQYF. CDR3 in DNA: TGCAGCGTTGAAGACAGTGCCAGGGAGACCCAGTACTTC.

The rearrangement uses TRBV3-1 and TRBJ2-4; 8 bases map to TRBD1. The V gene end was trimmed by 1 base and the J gene end by 4 bases; junction bases not matched to a gene: 0. The length of the CDR3 is 14 residues. Per germline, CDR1 LGHDT and CDR2 YNNKEL (reference sequence). The CDR3, as DNA: TGTGCCAGCAGCCAAGGGGACAGGAAAAACATTCAGTACTTC. This encodes CASSQGDRKNIQYF.

The rearrangement uses TRBV29-1 and TRBJ1-4; 9 nucleotides agree with TRBD1. The V and J ends lost 4 bases and 6 bases, in that order; junction bases with no gene match: 6. The CDR3 length is 14 residues. Per germline, CDR1 SQVTM and CDR2 ANQGSEA. The CDR3 bases are TGCAGCGTTGGTCTCCGGACAGGGGATGAAAAACTGTTTTTT. This translates into CSVGLRTGDEKLFF.

This clonotype appeared once. The rearrangement joins TRBV7-3 to TRBJ2-5, with D unclear. Per germline, CDR1 SGHTA and CDR2 FQGTGA. This CDR3 has 13 amino acids. V gave up 1 base and J gave up 1 base, with 4 bases separating them. In DNA form, the CDR3 reads TGTGCCAGCAGCTTAATCGTCCAAGAGACCCAGTACTTC. It translates to CASSLIVQETQYF. The complete variable domain, with remaining parts taken from reference TRBV7-3 and TRBJ2-5, reads GAGVSQTPSNKVTEKGKYVELRCDPISGHTALYWYRQSLGQGPEFLIYFQGTGAADDSGLPNDRFFAVRPEGSVSTLKIQRTERGDSAVYLCASSLIVQETQYFGPGTRLLVL.

V and J are TRBV20-1 and TRBJ2-3, with 8 bases aligning to TRBD1. The V and J ends lost 6 bases and 2 bases, in that order; junction bases with no gene match: 7. Germline V gene lookup returns CDR1 DFQATT and CDR2 SNEGSKA (reference sequence). The CDR3 contains 14 residues. The chain's CDR3 is CSARHRGNTDTQYF. The CDR3, as DNA: TGCAGTGCCAGACACAGGGGGAACACAGATACGCAGTATTTT.

The rearrangement links TRBV25-1 to TRBJ2-5; TRBD2 aligns across 7 bases. The ends lost 4 bases at V and 5 bases at J; junction bases unmatched: 7. Germline values: CDR1 MGHDK, CDR2 SYGVNS. CDR3 length: 14 residues. The CDR3 sequence: CASSAWGGPETQYF. CDR3 bases: TGTGCCAGCAGTGCATGGGGGGGTCCCGAGACCCAGTACTTC.

The chain is built from TRBV4-1 and TRBJ2-3; D is unclear. The germline V gene has CDR1 MGHRA and CDR2 YSYEKL. This CDR3 is 14 amino acids long. V was trimmed by 4 bases and J by 4 bases, leaving 12 bases between them. CDR3 sequence: CASSLPGMSDTQYF. CDR3 coding DNA: TGCGCCAGCAGCCTACCGGGTATGTCAGATACGCAGTATTTT.